The 12 T cell receptor beta chains below were found in one sample sequenced in a study of cytomegalovirus exposure and HLA in healthy donors. Use of 60 Vbeta and 13 Jbeta primers characterized the PCR. TCRdb's copy holds only in-frame clones and misses some; the assay was immunoSEQ multiplex PCR. Found here are 200,000 or so clones, 76% of them singletons; the top ten hold approximately 0.63%. Sequencing was performed on PBMCs. These receptors came from a man between 18 and 29 years old in good health and CMV-seronegative.

This clone was counted between two and nine times. The chain carries TRBV5-1 and TRBJ1-1; D call uncertain. Germline CDR1 is SGHRS and CDR2 is YFSETQ. There are 13 residues in the CDR3. V was cut by 2 bases and J by 5 bases, with 10 bases left in between. CDR3 in DNA: TGCGCCAGCAGCTTTAAGGGAGGGACTGAAGCTTTCTTT. This encodes CASSFKGGTEAFF.

The CDR3 coding sequence is TGTGCCAGCAGTTTCAGCAGGCTGGCTTTCTTT. Protein sequence: CASSFSRLAFF. This sequence joins TRBV28 and TRBJ1-1; no clear D. In germline, CDR1 is MDHEN, CDR2 SYDVKM. This CDR3 is 11 amino acids long. The ends were cut back, 3 bases at V and 11 bases at J, with 10 bases in the middle.

The chain carries TRBV5-5 and TRBJ2-7; maybe TRBD1 (5 bases). The germline gives CDR1 SGHKS, CDR2 YYEKEE (reference sequence). V gave up 1 base and J gave up 4 bases, with 15 bases separating them. The CDR3 runs to 15 residues. In DNA form, the CDR3 reads TGTGCCAGCAGCTTGACTTTGGGGCGCAGTTACGAGCAGTACTTC. As protein: CASSLTLGRSYEQYF.

This clone was counted a single time. This chain links TRBV30 with TRBJ2-3, with TRBD2 as a possible D gene (5 bases). Trimming cost V 0 bases and J 5 bases, with 9 bases left between them. Germline loops: CDR1 GTSNPN, CDR2 SVGIG (reference sequence). CDR3 size: 13 residues. The CDR3 here is CAWSVGGQDTQYF. The CDR3 DNA reads as TGTGCCTGGAGTGTTGGAGGCCAAGATACGCAGTATTTT.

The chain has TRBV7-9 and TRBJ2-2; 7 nucleotides line up with TRBD2. The CDR3 is 18 amino acids. Trimming removed 3 bases from V and 6 bases from J; junction bases left unmatched: 16. CDR1 is SEHNR, CDR2 FQNEAQ, per germline (reference sequence). CDR3 region: CASSFLNSLRGVPGELFF. In DNA form, the CDR3 reads TGTGCCAGCAGCTTTCTCAATTCTCTTCGGGGGGTTCCCGGGGAGCTGTTTTTT.

The gene calls are TRBV5-4 and TRBJ1-2, with D perhaps TRBD1 (6 bases). This CDR3 region has 14 residues. The germline V and J ends were trimmed by 4 bases and 4 bases, with 14 bases remaining between them. The germline gives CDR1 SGHNT, CDR2 YYREEE (reference sequence). The CDR3 nucleotides read TGTGCCAGCAGCCCCACGGGGGGGGCCTATGGCTACACCTTC. Translated, it gives CASSPTGGAYGYTF.

The rearrangement links TRBV7-9 to TRBJ1-1; D uncertain. Germline V gene data show CDR1 as SEHNR and CDR2 as FQNEAQ (reference sequence). The ends were cut back, 1 base at V and 7 bases at J, with 13 bases in the middle. CDR3 length: 14 residues. The CDR3 here is CASSLVPFAGEAFF. CDR3 nucleotides: TGTGCCAGCAGCTTAGTCCCCTTCGCAGGTGAAGCTTTCTTT.

The chain employs TRBV29-1 and TRBJ2-2; unclear D gene. The germline V gene encodes CDR1 SQVTM and CDR2 ANQGSEA. The V end lost 7 bases, the J end lost 8 bases, and 8 bases lay between the germline ends. This CDR3 is built from 10 residues. For the CDR3, the DNA is TGCAGCGGGAGAGAGGGGGAGCTGTTTTTT. The encoded protein is CSGREGELFF.

The V call is TRBV5-1, the J call TRBJ2-5, with 9 positions matching TRBD2. The last part of the DNA fits TRBJ2-7 better; the J call may be wrong. Germline assignment: CDR1 SGHRS and CDR2 YFSETQ. The CDR3 is 14 residues long. CDR3 DNA sequence: TGCGCCAGCAGCTTGGCCGGCGGGAGGGCCGAGCAGTACTTC. Translation: CASSLAGGRAEQYF.

The chain joins TRBV6-1 to TRBJ2-7; D ambiguous. The germline V gene has CDR1 MNHNS and CDR2 SASEGT. Trimming stripped 8 bases from V and 2 bases from J, with 4 bases between. The CDR3 is 10 residues long. CDR3 DNA: TGTGCCAGCGGCCCCTACGAGCAGTACTTC. Translation gives CASGPYEQYF.

The CDR3 sequence: CASSFLKGRGETQYF. CDR3 sequence (DNA): TGTGCCAGCAGTTTCCTTAAGGGACGGGGGGAGACCCAGTACTTC. The J gene is TRBJ2-5, the V gene TRBV28, with D possibly TRBD2 on 6 matching bases. The CDR3 runs to 15 residues. Per the germline V gene, CDR1 is MDHEN and CDR2 is SYDVKM. Trimming pared 3 bases from V and 5 bases from J, leaving 16 bases between.

This chain connects TRBV27 to TRBJ2-7; D uncertain. The CDR3 contains 11 residues. Germline V gives CDR1 MNHEY, CDR2 SMNVEV (reference sequence). V lost 4 bases, J lost 6 bases, and 7 bases lay in between. CDR3 sequence (DNA): TGTGCCAGCAGTTCCCCCCGCGAGCAGTACTTC. Translated: CASSSPREQYF.